Given below is one TCR beta chain in context. Its cognate antigen is unknown. Profiled with immunoSEQ multiplex PCR; TCRdb holds only in-frame clones, not every one. The sample has around 100,000 clones; roughly 90% are singletons. These data originate in a study of a mutant IDH1 vaccine in newly diagnosed glioma. Study in general: Once 4-6 weeks had passed after radiotherapy alone, vaccination started, or it started with temozolomide cycles.

Documented time point: week 11, during vaccination. Vaccination used 300 ug of mutant IDH1 20-mer peptide per dose, with topical imiquimod. New astrocytomas of WHO grade 3 or 4 that were IDH1-mutant and ATRX-lost were found in the donors. V shed 0 bases and J shed 4 bases, with 10 bases lying between them. The CDR3 is made up of 14 amino acids. Germline CDR1 SGDLS, CDR2 YYNGEE. Study-level findings and limits: Researchers report vaccine-induced immune responses in about 94% of patients. Pseudoprogression seemed unrelated to changes in top peripheral T cell clonotypes.

This chain connects TRBV9 to TRBJ1-1; unclear D gene. The sequence was obtained from a woman in her 50s with glioma. The sample consisted of PBMCs, taken from a glioma patient whose treatment included an IDH1 peptide vaccine. CDR3 sequence reads: CASSVAAGGTEAFF. CDR3 nucleotides: TGTGCCAGCAGCGTAGCTGCCGGCGGCACTGAAGCTTTCTTT.